Sequencing of this T cell receptor beta chain was carried out in a study of T cell responses to AZD1222 COVID-19 vaccine. V shed 2 bases and J shed 6 bases, with 14 bases lying between them. Per the germline V gene, CDR1 is MNHEY and CDR2 is SVGAGI. The CDR3 spans 14 residues. TCRdb's copy holds only in-frame clones and misses some; the assay was immunoSEQ multiplex PCR. The data show roughly 150,000 clones, approximately 88% seen once. Source: peripheral blood, taken 28 days after the second AZD1222 dose. This TCR derives from an adult who received the AZD1222 COVID-19 vaccine. The chain links TRBV6-5 to TRBJ2-7; the D gene is possibly TRBD2 (6 bases). CDR3 in amino acids: CASSYVGLEGEQYF. As DNA, the CDR3 is TGTGCCAGCAGTTACGTCGGTTTGGAGGGCGAGCAGTACTTC.